Following are 30 T cell receptor beta chains from one sample sequenced in a study of shared clonotypes between healthy human individuals. The method was immunoSEQ multiplex PCR; TCRdb's version includes in-frame clones alone and lacks a portion of them. The sample holds more than 2 million clones; about 94% are singletons and the top ten take over 0.1%. The source material was naive CD4+ T cells sorted from blood. Subset indicated: CD45RA+ positively selected. All receptors derive from a man aged 18 to 29 in good health.

The chain carries TRBV30 and TRBJ1-4; maybe TRBD1 (6 bases). V gave up 1 base and J gave up 4 bases, with 13 bases separating them. The CDR3 length is 15 residues. In germline, CDR1 is GTSNPN, CDR2 SVGIG (reference sequence). This CDR3 reads CAWSDGVRGNEKLFF. As DNA, the CDR3 is TGTGCCTGGAGTGATGGTGTCAGGGGTAATGAAAAACTGTTTTTT.

The chain employs TRBV4-1 and TRBJ1-1; 7 bases fit TRBD1. In germline, CDR1 is MGHRA, CDR2 YSYEKL. The V segment lost 0 bases and the J segment 0 bases; nucleotides outside the gene matches: 7. This CDR3 is 17 amino acids long. The CDR3 sequence: CASSQEGSGQMNTEAFF. CDR3 coding DNA: TGCGCCAGCAGCCAAGAGGGGTCGGGACAGATGAACACTGAAGCTTTCTTT.

The genes are TRBV11-2 and TRBJ2-1; D unclear. V gave up 0 bases and J gave up 7 bases, with 10 bases separating them. The CDR3 is made up of 14 amino acids. Germline V gene data show CDR1 as SGHAT and CDR2 as FQNNGV. DNA for the CDR3: TGTGCCAGCAGCTTAGATTTGCCAGGAAATGAGCAGTTCTTC. It encodes CASSLDLPGNEQFF.

The V gene is TRBV5-6, the J gene TRBJ2-7, with 10 bases fitting TRBD1. The germline CDR1 and CDR2 sequences are SGHDT and YYEEEE. CDR3 size: 15 residues. V was pared by 4 bases and J by 3 bases, with 7 bases of the junction left unmatched. CDR3 sequence reads: CASSGTGQGFYEQYF. In DNA form, the CDR3 reads TGTGCCAGCAGCGGAACGGGACAGGGGTTCTACGAGCAGTACTTC.

The rearrangement uses TRBV30 and TRBJ2-5, with D possibly being TRBD1 or TRBD2 (5 bases each). V was clipped by 0 bases and J by 7 bases, with 12 bases between them. Germline V gene sequence: CDR1 GTSNPN, CDR2 SVGIG (reference sequence). This CDR3 comprises 13 residues. In DNA form, the CDR3 reads TGTGCCTGGAGTGTATACCGGGACGCGACCCAGTACTTC. It codes for CAWSVYRDATQYF.

The DNA for the CDR3 is TGTGCCTCTTCGCCGGGACAGGGGAATCTAGAGACCCAGTACTTC. Translated, it gives CASSPGQGNLETQYF. V is TRBV30 and J is TRBJ2-5; 10 bases fit TRBD1. This CDR3 is built from 15 residues. Per the germline V gene, CDR1 is GTSNPN and CDR2 is SVGIG (reference sequence). V gave up 7 bases and J gave up 4 bases; unmatched junction bases: 12.

The chain couples TRBV7-9 to TRBJ1-2; a weak D match, TRBD1 (6 bases). The germline gives CDR1 SEHNR, CDR2 FQNEAQ (reference sequence). Between the trimmed V and J ends, which lost 1 base and 3 bases, there was a span of 12 bases. The CDR3 has 15 residues. The CDR3 loop reads CASSLDLGADYGYTF. For the CDR3, the DNA is TGTGCCAGCAGCTTAGATCTGGGGGCCGACTATGGCTACACCTTC. Drawing the rest from reference TRBV7-9 and TRBJ1-2, the complete variable domain is DTGVSQNPRHKITKRGQNVTFRCDPISEHNRLYWYRQTLGQGPEFLTYFQNEAQLEKSRLLSDRFSAERPKGSFSTLEIQRTEQGDSAMYLCASSLDLGADYGYTFGSGTRLTVV.

The chain couples TRBV19 to TRBJ2-1; D might be TRBD2 (6 bases). In germline, CDR1 is LNHDA, CDR2 SQIVND (reference sequence). Trimming left V 0 bases short and J 6 bases short, with 6 bases between. This CDR3 spans 13 amino acids. The CDR3 sequence is CASSIEGGNEQFF. CDR3 in DNA: TGTGCCAGTAGTATAGAGGGAGGCAATGAGCAGTTCTTC.

The V gene is TRBV11-2, the J gene TRBJ2-7, with D possibly being TRBD1 (7 bases). V was shortened by 0 bases and J by 3 bases, with 12 bases between the two germline ends. The CDR3 consists of 15 residues. Germline CDR1 and CDR2: SGHAT and FQNNGV. The CDR3 DNA follows: TGTGCCAGCAGCTTAGAGGAGGGGGCGAGCTACGAGCAGTACTTC. Its protein is CASSLEEGASYEQYF.

This chain connects TRBV6-5 to TRBJ1-4, with TRBD1 matching over 8 bases. Germline values: CDR1 MNHEY, CDR2 SVGAGI. J was trimmed by 5 bases and V by 6 bases; bases with no gene match: 8. CDR3 size: 15 residues. CDR3 DNA sequence: TGTGCCAGCAGACGGCCGGGACAGGCAAATGAAAAACTGTTTTTT. Residues: CASRRPGQANEKLFF.

This clone was seen once. J is TRBJ1-4 and V is TRBV28; D gene ambiguous. Trimming shortened V by 8 bases and J by 5 bases, and 9 bases separated the two germline ends. Germline V gene lookup returns CDR1 MDHEN and CDR2 SYDVKM. This CDR3 is 12 amino acids long. Written as DNA, the CDR3 is TGTGCCAGCCTGGACCAGAATGAAAAACTGTTTTTT. It codes for CASLDQNEKLFF.

The chain recombines TRBV25-1 with TRBJ1-1; a weak D match, TRBD1 (5 bases). V lost 4 bases and J lost 1, with 7 bases in between. This CDR3 is 13 amino acids long. The V gene's germline CDR1 is MGHDK and CDR2 SYGVNS. The DNA of the CDR3 is TGTGCCAGCAGTGTTACAGGGAACACTGAAGCTTTCTTT. Translating it yields CASSVTGNTEAFF.

This clone came up a few times. This sample also contains other DNA sequences that code for the same CDR3. The rearrangement uses TRBV10-3 and TRBJ1-1; possibly TRBD1 for D (5 bases). Trimming pared 4 bases from V and 5 bases from J, leaving 5 bases between. Germline assignment: CDR1 ENHRY and CDR2 SYGVKD. This CDR3 has 11 amino acids. The chain's CDR3 is CAISGGTEAFF. The CDR3 coding sequence is TGTGCCATCAGTGGGGGGACTGAAGCTTTCTTT.

V is TRBV14 and J is TRBJ2-1; TRBD2 matches 8 bases. The germline V gene encodes CDR1 SGHDN and CDR2 FVKESK. Trimming cost V 0 bases and J 4 bases; bases outside gene matches: 5. The CDR3 contains 16 residues. The CDR3 sequence is CASSQDGRGIYNEQFF. The CDR3 nucleotides are TGTGCCAGCAGCCAAGACGGGAGGGGCATATACAATGAGCAGTTCTTC.

To note about this clone: Other DNA sequences of this sample code for an identical CDR3. V gene TRBV5-1 combines with J gene TRBJ1-1; D is possibly TRBD1 (6 bases). CDR1 SGHRS and CDR2 YFSETQ come from the germline V gene. Trimming shortened V by 3 bases and J by 1 base, and 10 bases separated the two germline ends. There are 14 residues in the CDR3. This CDR3 reads CASSSGQTNTEAFF. The CDR3 DNA is TGCGCCAGCAGCTCGGGACAAACGAACACTGAAGCTTTCTTT. Full variable domain (remainder filled in from reference TRBV5-1 and TRBJ1-1): KAGVTQTPRYLIKTRGQQVTLSCSPISGHRSVSWYQQTPGQGLQFLFEYFSETQRNKGNFPGRFSGRQFSNSRSEMNVSTLELGDSALYLCASSSGQTNTEAFFGQGTRLTVV.

The chain employs TRBV28 and TRBJ1-5, with D unclear. Germline CDR1 MDHEN, CDR2 SYDVKM. V was clipped by 5 bases and J by 5 bases, with 10 bases between them. This CDR3 has 13 amino acids. DNA of the CDR3: TGTGCCAGCAGTCTTAGACCAGATCAGCCCCAGCATTTT. Amino acids: CASSLRPDQPQHF.

Written as DNA, the CDR3 is TGTGCCAGCAGCTTAAATTTAGGGGGGACTAGCTCCTACGAGCAGTACTTC. It is translated as CASSLNLGGTSSYEQYF. This chain links TRBV11-2 with TRBJ2-7; 8 bases fit TRBD2. V gave up 2 bases and J gave up 0 bases; unmatched junction bases: 9. This CDR3 region has 17 residues. Germline loops: CDR1 SGHAT, CDR2 FQNNGV.

V is TRBV10-3 and J is TRBJ2-5; D might be TRBD1 (7 bases). Looked up from germline, CDR1 is ENHRY and CDR2 is SYGVKD. The CDR3 consists of 15 residues. The V end was cut by 2 bases, the J end by 4 bases, with 14 bases between. As DNA, the CDR3 is TGTGCCATCAGTGAGCCTCAGGGGGGTTCAGAGACCCAGTACTTC. This codes for CAISEPQGGSETQYF.

The chain is built from TRBV6-1 and TRBJ2-1; 7 bases line up with TRBD1. Germline V gene data show CDR1 as MNHNS and CDR2 as SASEGT. This CDR3 spans 18 amino acids. The V and J ends lost 4 bases and 0 bases, in that order; junction bases with no gene match: 12. Here the CDR3 DNA reads TGTGCCAGCAGTGTCATACCGGGACAGATTTACTCCTACAATGAGCAGTTCTTC. Translation gives CASSVIPGQIYSYNEQFF.

CDR3: CASRRALNTDTQYF. Written as DNA, the CDR3 is TGTGCCAGTAGGCGGGCATTAAACACAGATACGCAGTATTTT. The chain combines TRBV19 with TRBJ2-3; perhaps TRBD2 as D (5 bases). This CDR3 is built from 14 residues. Trimming pared 6 bases from V and 2 bases from J, leaving 12 bases between. Per the germline V gene, CDR1 is LNHDA and CDR2 is SQIVND (reference sequence).

The V and J genes are TRBV7-3 and TRBJ2-4, with 11 bases identical to TRBD2. This CDR3 region has 16 residues. CDR1 and CDR2 (germline): SGHTA, FQGTGA. Germline trimming cut 5 bases from V and 0 bases from J; bases unmatched to any gene: 3. This CDR3 reads CASSPGLAVAKNIQYF. The CDR3, as DNA: TGTGCCAGCAGCCCGGGACTAGCGGTAGCCAAAAACATTCAGTACTTC.

The chain recombines TRBV9 with TRBJ2-7, with 12 bases aligning to TRBD2. Germline V gene sequence: CDR1 SGDLS, CDR2 YYNGEE. V lost 3 bases to trimming and J lost 6 bases; unmatched junction nucleotides: 7. The CDR3 runs to 15 residues. DNA of the CDR3: TGTGCCAGCAGCGCGTCTAGCGGGGGGGCAACCGAGCAGTACTTC. Its protein product is CASSASSGGATEQYF. Full variable domain (missing parts from reference TRBV9 and TRBJ2-7): DSGVTQTPKHLITATGQRVTLRCSPRSGDLSVYWYQQSLDQGLQFLIQYYNGEERAKGNILERFSAQQFPDLHSELNLSSLELGDSALYFCASSASSGGATEQYFGPGTRLTVT.

As for this clone: This sample includes further DNA sequences coding for the same CDR3. This chain joins TRBV29-1 and TRBJ1-1; D gene uncertain. Germline CDR1 and CDR2: SQVTM and ANQGSEA. This CDR3 contains 13 residues. Trimming shortened V by 4 bases and J by 0 bases, and 9 bases separated the two germline ends. The CDR3 DNA sequence: TGCAGCGTTGCGGGTCGGCTGAACACTGAAGCTTTCTTT. It encodes CSVAGRLNTEAFF.

The rearrangement uses TRBV29-1 and TRBJ2-7; 8 positions match TRBD2. The germline CDR1 and CDR2 sequences are SQVTM and ANQGSEA. V was pared by 8 bases and J by 0 bases, with 3 bases of the junction left unmatched. CDR3 length: 12 residues. In DNA, the CDR3 is TGCAGCTCGGGGGGGGTCTCCTACGAGCAGTACTTC. This codes for CSSGGVSYEQYF.

The chain links TRBV27 to TRBJ1-1, with D maybe TRBD1 (5 bases). Germline-derived CDR1 and CDR2 are MNHEY and SMNVEV (reference sequence). The CDR3 is 15 residues long. The V end was cut by 1 base, the J end by 0 bases, with 9 bases between. CDR3 sequence (DNA): TGTGCCAGCAGTTTATTAGGGGAGGTGAACACTGAAGCTTTCTTT. It translates to CASSLLGEVNTEAFF.

V usage is TRBV5-4 and J usage is TRBJ1-1; 8 positions match TRBD1. The CDR3 runs 18 residues. CDR1 is SGHNT, CDR2 YYREEE, per germline (reference sequence). Trimming cost V 4 bases and J 1 base; bases outside gene matches: 15. The DNA for the CDR3 is TGTGCCAGCAGCCCAAATTCGCCAGGGGGCTGGGGGAACACTGAAGCTTTCTTT. It translates to CASSPNSPGGWGNTEAFF.

The V call is TRBV12-5, the J call TRBJ2-7; perhaps TRBD2 as D (6 bases). CDR3 length: 14 amino acids. The germline V gene has CDR1 LGHNT and CDR2 FRNRAP. Trimming pared 7 bases from V and 0 bases from J, leaving 13 bases between. Here the CDR3 DNA reads TGTGCTAGTGCCCCCGGAGGGACCTCCTACGAGCAGTACTTC. Translated: CASAPGGTSYEQYF.

The V and J genes are TRBV2 and TRBJ1-5; 7 bases are a match to TRBD1. With V trimmed by 6 bases and J by 7 bases, 9 bases remained unmatched. Germline V lookup: CDR1 SNHLY, CDR2 FYNNEI. CDR3 size: 14 residues. CDR3 protein: CASSPSGQRQPQHF. As DNA, the CDR3 is TGTGCCAGCAGCCCGTCGGGACAGAGACAGCCCCAGCATTTT.

This sequence joins TRBV6-5 and TRBJ2-5, with D hard to call. Trimming left V 2 bases short and J 5 bases short, with 15 bases between. Germline loops: CDR1 MNHEY, CDR2 SVGAGI. This CDR3 is 15 amino acids long. CDR3 DNA: TGTGCCAGCAGTTACACGAATCCTTCCACTGAGACCCAGTACTTC. Translated: CASSYTNPSTETQYF.

The chain combines TRBV15 with TRBJ1-6, with D hard to call. CDR1 LNHNV and CDR2 YYDKDF come from the germline V gene (reference sequence). V was pared by 0 bases and J by 8 bases, with 5 bases between. The CDR3 runs 13 residues. The chain's CDR3 is CATSRDQDSPLHF. CDR3 in DNA: TGTGCCACCAGCAGAGATCAAGATTCACCCCTCCACTTT.